This T cell receptor (beta chain) stems from a study of blood T cell repertoires in COVID-19. Overall study: Sites across the United States, Italy and Spain contributed samples from acute and convalescent COVID-19. T cells, B-cell-depleted T cells, or PBMCs supplied cDNA or gDNA.

In the original workflow: Amplification from reference gene primers served as the basis for estimated nucleated cell counts. Profiled with immunoSEQ multiplex PCR; TCRdb holds only in-frame clones, not every one. The V and J calls and clone size were taken over from that table, and D and trimming were inferred from the DNA. The sample carries 200,000 to 250,000 clones, roughly 85% recorded once. Patients from Seattle were sampled longitudinally, starting during active infection. After removal of 6 bases from V and 4 bases from J, the junction contained 2 bases not matched to a gene. Germline V gene lookup returns CDR1 MNHEY and CDR2 SVGEGT. The CDR3 is 13 residues long.

Input material: peripheral blood. The chain combines TRBV6-2 or TRBV6-3 with TRBJ2-2; 7 positions match TRBD1. The clonotype originates from a woman aged 70-85 years with COVID-19, enrolled during active disease. CDR3 nucleotides: TGTGCCAGCAGCCCAGGGGGCACCGGGGAGCTGTTTTTT. This gives the protein CASSPGGTGELFF.